The clone carrying this T cell receptor beta chain was seen only a few times. No antigen is known for it. Per germline, CDR1 SGHRS and CDR2 YFSETQ. The trim removed 6 bases at V and 4 bases at J, leaving 7 bases unmatched. This CDR3 contains 13 residues. This sample is part of a study of long-term antiretroviral therapy in people with HIV. The overall study: First collections came about a decade before the 2015 immediate-ART recommendation. Overall study results and limits: Specimens of blood were obtained during 2004 to 2017, possibly under older ART regimens. Transplant donor controls retained higher diversity, though diversity increased after ART.

The authors ran the immunoSEQ assay, v3.0, at survey level. Data came from immunoSEQ multiplex PCR; TCRdb stores just in-frame clones and leaves some out. The table records tens of thousands of clones, around 79% of them present only once. This sequence joins TRBV5-1 and TRBJ2-7; 7 positions agree with TRBD2. The starting material was unsorted PBMCs, obtained 1.9 years after starting antiretroviral therapy. This sequence originates from a young man with HIV. DNA of the CDR3: TGCGCCAGCACGGGCGGGGGACTTTACGAGCAGTACTTC. Protein: CASTGGGLYEQYF. The whole variable domain, filled in from reference TRBV5-1 and TRBJ2-7, reads KAGVTQTPRYLIKTRGQQVTLSCSPISGHRSVSWYQQTPGQGLQFLFEYFSETQRNKGNFPGRFSGRQFSNSRSEMNVSTLELGDSALYLCASTGGGLYEQYFGPGTRLTVT.